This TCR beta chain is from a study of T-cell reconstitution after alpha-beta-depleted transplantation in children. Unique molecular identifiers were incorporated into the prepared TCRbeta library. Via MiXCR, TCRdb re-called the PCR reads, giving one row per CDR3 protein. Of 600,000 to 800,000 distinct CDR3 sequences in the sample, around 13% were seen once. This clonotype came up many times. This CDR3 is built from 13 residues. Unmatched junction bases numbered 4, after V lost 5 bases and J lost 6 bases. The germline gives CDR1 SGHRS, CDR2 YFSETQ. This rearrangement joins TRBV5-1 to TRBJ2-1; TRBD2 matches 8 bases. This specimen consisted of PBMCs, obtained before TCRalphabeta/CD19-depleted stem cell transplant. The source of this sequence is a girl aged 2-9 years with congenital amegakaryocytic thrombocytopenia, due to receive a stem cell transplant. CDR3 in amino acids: CASRVAGTNEQFF. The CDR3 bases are TGCGCCAGCAGGGTAGCGGGAACCAATGAGCAGTTCTTC. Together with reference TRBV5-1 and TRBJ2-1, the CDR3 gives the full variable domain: KAGVTQTPRYLIKTRGQQVTLSCSPISGHRSVSWYQQTPGQGLQFLFEYFSETQRNKGNFPGRFSGRQFSNSRSEMNVSTLELGDSALYLCASRVAGTNEQFFGPGTRLTVL.